A selection of T cell receptor beta chains follows, all from one sample in a study of blood T cell repertoires in COVID-19. Only in-frame clones appear in the TCRdb table, and some are missing; sequencing was by immunoSEQ multiplex PCR. The data hold around 200,000 clones, with 88% observed a single time. Sequences were obtained from peripheral blood. The receptors derive from a man between 18 and 29 years old with active or convalescent COVID-19. Each CDR3 is given with its conserved first and last residue. A D gene is named only where the DNA matches it firmly. Rows give clone size only sometimes, using once, few, many, or a class for an expanded clone.

CDR3aa: CSVDTGGLSYGYTF
CDR3nt: TGCAGCGTCGACACAGGGGGCTTGAGCTATGGCTACACCTTC
d_gene: TRBD1
j_gene: TRBJ1-2
len: 14
abundance: NA
v_gene: TRBV29-1

CDR3aa: CASSPTGYNEQFF
CDR3nt: TGTGCCAGCAGCCCCACGGGCTACAATGAGCAGTTCTTC
d_gene: NA
j_gene: TRBJ2-1
len: 13
abundance: NA
v_gene: TRBV4-2

CDR3aa: CASSLPGQVETQYF
CDR3nt: TGTGCCAGCAGCTTACCGGGACAGGTAGAGACCCAGTACTTC
d_gene: TRBD1
j_gene: TRBJ2-5
len: 14
abundance: NA
v_gene: TRBV5-5

CDR3aa: CASSLGVEQETQYF
CDR3nt: TGTGCCAGCAGCTTGGGAGTAGAACAAGAGACCCAGTACTTC
d_gene: NA
j_gene: TRBJ2-5
len: 14
abundance: NA
v_gene: TRBV5-6

CDR3aa: CASSPGEGGLDEKLFF
CDR3nt: TGTGCCAGCAGCCCAGGGGAGGGGGGGCTAGATGAAAAACTGTTTTTT
d_gene: NA
j_gene: TRBJ1-4
len: 16
abundance: NA
v_gene: TRBV3-1/TRBV3-2

CDR3aa: CASSIGGQGYEQYF
CDR3nt: TGTGCCAGCAGCATAGGGGGACAGGGCTACGAGCAGTACTTC
d_gene: TRBD1
j_gene: TRBJ2-7
len: 14
abundance: NA
v_gene: TRBV28

CDR3aa: CASSEFPREKLFF
CDR3nt: TGTGCCAGCAGTGAATTCCCCCGGGAAAAACTGTTTTTT
d_gene: NA
j_gene: TRBJ1-4
len: 13
abundance: NA
v_gene: TRBV6-1

CDR3aa: CATSVSGYPPHEQFF
CDR3nt: TGTGCCACCAGTGTTTCAGGGTACCCTCCCCATGAGCAGTTCTTC
d_gene: NA
j_gene: TRBJ2-1
len: 15
abundance: NA
v_gene: TRBV24-1

CDR3aa: CASPRQSSPYGYTF
CDR3nt: TGTGCCAGTCCTCGACAGTCCTCACCTTATGGCTACACCTTC
d_gene: NA
j_gene: TRBJ1-2
len: 14
abundance: many
v_gene: TRBV5-6

CDR3aa: CASSIHGLADYNEQFF
CDR3nt: TGTGCCAGCAGCATACATGGGCTAGCGGACTACAATGAGCAGTTCTTC
d_gene: TRBD2
j_gene: TRBJ2-1
len: 16
abundance: NA
v_gene: TRBV7-3

CDR3aa: CASSQTSGNTDTQYF
CDR3nt: TGTGCCAGCAGCCAAACTAGCGGAAACACAGATACGCAGTATTTT
d_gene: TRBD2
j_gene: TRBJ2-3
len: 15
abundance: NA
v_gene: TRBV9

CDR3aa: CASSDAVGGFFRSEQFF
CDR3nt: TGTGCCAGCAGTGACGCCGTGGGAGGGTTCTTTCGTAGTGAGCAGTTCTTC
d_gene: TRBD2
j_gene: TRBJ2-1
len: 17
abundance: NA
v_gene: TRBV6-1

CDR3aa: CASSQDRRVSNYGYTF
CDR3nt: TGCGCCAGCAGCCAAGATAGGAGAGTCTCTAACTATGGCTACACCTTC
d_gene: NA
j_gene: TRBJ1-2
len: 16
abundance: NA
v_gene: TRBV4-3

CDR3aa: CASSAGGNFGNTIYF
CDR3nt: TGCGCCAGCAGCGCCGGGGGAAACTTCGGAAACACCATATATTTT
d_gene: NA
j_gene: TRBJ1-3
len: 15
abundance: NA
v_gene: TRBV10-1

CDR3aa: CAISPVAGGFNEQFF
CDR3nt: TGTGCCATCAGTCCCGTAGCGGGGGGCTTCAATGAGCAGTTCTTC
d_gene: TRBD2
j_gene: TRBJ2-1
len: 15
abundance: few
v_gene: TRBV10-3

CDR3aa: CSVEEGEGTF
CDR3nt: TGCAGCGTCGAGGAAGGGGAAGGAACCTTC
d_gene: NA
j_gene: TRBJ1-2
len: 10
abundance: NA
v_gene: TRBV29-1

CDR3aa: CAISESPQGNTEAFF
CDR3nt: TGTGCCATCAGTGAGTCGCCACAGGGGAACACTGAAGCTTTCTTT
d_gene: NA
j_gene: TRBJ1-1
len: 15
abundance: NA
v_gene: TRBV10-3

CDR3aa: CASRWTGFAEAFF
CDR3nt: TGTGCCAGTAGGTGGACAGGGTTTGCTGAAGCTTTCTTT
d_gene: TRBD1
j_gene: TRBJ1-1
len: 13
abundance: NA
v_gene: TRBV19

CDR3aa: CASSPGHNTGELFF
CDR3nt: TGTGCCAGTTCGCCTGGACACAACACCGGGGAGCTGTTTTTT
d_gene: NA
j_gene: TRBJ2-2
len: 14
abundance: once
v_gene: TRBV7-3

CDR3aa: CASSLDRPKTTNEKLFF
CDR3nt: TGTGCCAGCAGCCTGGACAGACCCAAAACAACTAATGAAAAACTGTTTTTT
d_gene: NA
j_gene: TRBJ1-4
len: 17
abundance: NA
v_gene: TRBV5-8

CDR3aa: CAISESGRMNTEAFF
CDR3nt: TGTGCCATCAGTGAGTCTGGCAGAATGAACACTGAAGCTTTCTTT
d_gene: NA
j_gene: TRBJ1-1
len: 15
abundance: once
v_gene: TRBV10-3

CDR3aa: CASSWSTASTKNIQYF
CDR3nt: TGTGCCAGCAGCTGGTCGACAGCGAGTACCAAAAACATTCAGTACTTC
d_gene: NA
j_gene: TRBJ2-4
len: 16
abundance: NA
v_gene: TRBV7-2

CDR3aa: CASSLEVSDYGYTF
CDR3nt: TGTGCCAGCAGCTTAGAGGTCAGCGACTATGGCTACACCTTC
d_gene: NA
j_gene: TRBJ1-2
len: 14
abundance: NA
v_gene: TRBV7-2

CDR3aa: CASRVNTGGANYGYTF
CDR3nt: TGCGCCAGCAGGGTGAATACAGGGGGAGCTAACTATGGCTACACCTTC
d_gene: TRBD1
j_gene: TRBJ1-2
len: 16
abundance: NA
v_gene: TRBV4-1

CDR3aa: CASSLIQEDTF
CDR3nt: TGTGCCAGCAGCTTAATCCAAGAGGACACCTTC
d_gene: NA
j_gene: TRBJ1-2
len: 11
abundance: NA
v_gene: TRBV7-3

CDR3aa: CASSEQGFLEAFF
CDR3nt: TGTGCCAGCAGTGAACAGGGATTCCTTGAAGCTTTCTTT
d_gene: NA
j_gene: TRBJ1-1
len: 13
abundance: NA
v_gene: TRBV25-1

CDR3aa: CASSLVEGSYEQYF
CDR3nt: TGCGCCAGCAGCTTGGTAGAGGGTTCCTACGAGCAGTACTTC
d_gene: NA
j_gene: TRBJ2-7
len: 14
abundance: NA
v_gene: TRBV5-1

CDR3aa: CASSLAGVYNEQFF
CDR3nt: TGTGCCAGCAGCTTAGCCGGAGTCTACAATGAGCAGTTCTTC
d_gene: NA
j_gene: TRBJ2-1
len: 14
abundance: NA
v_gene: TRBV7-9

CDR3aa: CASRATGTGYGYTF
CDR3nt: TGTGCCAGCAGAGCCACCGGGACAGGATATGGCTACACCTTC
d_gene: TRBD1
j_gene: TRBJ1-2
len: 14
abundance: NA
v_gene: TRBV6-5

CDR3aa: CASSLGGQDWSGELFF
CDR3nt: TGTGCCAGCAGCTTAGGGGGACAGGATTGGAGCGGGGAGCTGTTTTTT
d_gene: TRBD1
j_gene: TRBJ2-2
len: 16
abundance: NA
v_gene: TRBV7-9

CDR3aa: CASSLAPSGGTEAFF
CDR3nt: TGTGCCAGCAGCTTAGCGCCGTCAGGTGGGACTGAAGCTTTCTTT
d_gene: NA
j_gene: TRBJ1-1
len: 15
abundance: NA
v_gene: TRBV11-1

CDR3aa: CASSSSGSPSSYEQYF
CDR3nt: TGTGCCAGTTCGTCATCGGGGAGCCCAAGCTCCTACGAGCAGTACTTC
d_gene: NA
j_gene: TRBJ2-7
len: 16
abundance: once
v_gene: TRBV19

CDR3aa: CASSLGRLSNEKLFF
CDR3nt: TGTGCCAGCAGCTTAGGGAGGTTGTCTAATGAAAAACTGTTTTTT
d_gene: NA
j_gene: TRBJ1-4
len: 15
abundance: NA
v_gene: TRBV7-6

CDR3aa: CASSLWGQGASEQYF
CDR3nt: TGTGCCAGCAGCTTGTGGGGACAGGGGGCGAGTGAGCAGTACTTC
d_gene: TRBD1
j_gene: TRBJ2-7
len: 15
abundance: NA
v_gene: TRBV5-6

CDR3aa: CASSQGQAGFGYEQYF
CDR3nt: TGTGCCAGCAGCCAAGGACAGGCAGGGTTCGGCTACGAGCAGTACTTC
d_gene: NA
j_gene: TRBJ2-7
len: 16
abundance: NA
v_gene: TRBV4-2

CDR3aa: CASSSLAGGQETQYF
CDR3nt: TGTGCCAGCAGCTCATTAGCGGGAGGGCAGGAGACCCAGTACTTC
d_gene: TRBD2
j_gene: TRBJ2-5
len: 15
abundance: NA
v_gene: TRBV7-9

CDR3aa: CASSAQGMDGNTIYF
CDR3nt: TGCGCCAGCAGCGCACAGGGGATGGATGGAAACACCATATATTTT
d_gene: TRBD1
j_gene: TRBJ1-3
len: 15
abundance: NA
v_gene: TRBV5-1

CDR3aa: CASTTGGIYGYTF
CDR3nt: TGTGCCAGCACCACGGGGGGAATCTATGGCTACACCTTC
d_gene: NA
j_gene: TRBJ1-2
len: 13
abundance: NA
v_gene: TRBV6-5

CDR3aa: CASSQDSMGGGTDTQYF
CDR3nt: TGTGCCAGCAGCCAAGATTCGATGGGGGGTGGCACAGATACGCAGTATTTT
d_gene: NA
j_gene: TRBJ2-3
len: 17
abundance: NA
v_gene: TRBV4-2

CDR3aa: CASSSGTGLDEKLFF
CDR3nt: TGCGCCAGCAGCTCGGGGACGGGACTGGATGAAAAACTGTTTTTT
d_gene: NA
j_gene: TRBJ1-4
len: 15
abundance: NA
v_gene: TRBV5-1

CDR3aa: CATSRGDRGIDQPQHF
CDR3nt: TGTGCCACCAGCAGAGGGGACAGGGGGATCGATCAGCCCCAGCATTTT
d_gene: TRBD1
j_gene: TRBJ1-5
len: 16
abundance: NA
v_gene: TRBV15

CDR3aa: CASSLGSGGNQPQHF
CDR3nt: TGCGCCAGCAGCTTGGGTTCAGGGGGTAATCAGCCCCAGCATTTT
d_gene: TRBD1
j_gene: TRBJ1-5
len: 15
abundance: once
v_gene: TRBV5-1

CDR3aa: CASSPEGHLNTEAFF
CDR3nt: TGTGCCAGCAGCCCCGAGGGACACCTGAACACTGAAGCTTTCTTT
d_gene: NA
j_gene: TRBJ1-1
len: 15
abundance: NA
v_gene: TRBV5-6

CDR3aa: CASTPRDTGFSSYEQYF
CDR3nt: TGTGCCAGCACCCCACGGGACACGGGTTTTAGCTCCTACGAGCAGTACTTC
d_gene: NA
j_gene: TRBJ2-7
len: 17
abundance: NA
v_gene: TRBV2

CDR3aa: CASSPNEQGYNEQFF
CDR3nt: TGTGCCAGCAGCCCAAACGAACAGGGTTACAATGAGCAGTTCTTC
d_gene: NA
j_gene: TRBJ2-1
len: 15
abundance: NA
v_gene: TRBV7-3

CDR3aa: CASLESGELFF
CDR3nt: TGTGCCAGCTTGGAGTCGGGGGAGCTGTTTTTT
d_gene: NA
j_gene: TRBJ2-2
len: 11
abundance: NA
v_gene: TRBV5-8

CDR3aa: CASRRGIYGYTF
CDR3nt: TGTGCCAGCAGGCGGGGGATCTATGGCTACACCTTC
d_gene: NA
j_gene: TRBJ1-2
len: 12
abundance: NA
v_gene: TRBV2